One and the same sample provided the 16 T cell receptor beta chains below, sequenced in a study of neoadjuvant anti-PD-1 for oral cavity cancer. Assay: immunoSEQ multiplex PCR; the TCRdb copy retains only in-frame clones and omits some. The table records tens of thousands of clones, about 86% of them present only once. The time point is: after neoadjuvant nivolumab, at surgical resection. The input for sequencing was PBMCs, taken after nivolumab (anti-PD-1) treatment. These receptors were obtained from a person aged 35 to 85 with oral cavity squamous cell carcinoma.

This clone appeared once. This rearrangement joins TRBV2 to TRBJ2-3; D not resolved. The CDR3 totals 15 residues. Germline V gene sequence: CDR1 SNHLY, CDR2 FYNNEI. The ends were cut back, 2 bases at V and 2 bases at J, with 11 bases in the middle. The CDR3 nucleotides read TGTGCCAGCAGTGAAAACGGGCCAGCCACAGATACGCAGTATTTT. This translates into CASSENGPATDTQYF.

The chain carries TRBV2 and TRBJ1-2; 10 bases match TRBD1. The germline CDR1 and CDR2 sequences are SNHLY and FYNNEI. CDR3 length: 14 amino acids. J gave up 8 bases and V 4 bases, and 7 bases lay outside the gene matches. The CDR3 loop is CASSGRQGAKGYTF. The CDR3 DNA is TGTGCCAGCAGTGGGAGACAGGGGGCAAAAGGCTACACCTTC.

DNA for the CDR3: TGTGCCATCAGTGATACAAGGGACACTAATGAAAAACTGTTTTTT. It specifies CAISDTRDTNEKLFF. The chain has TRBV10-3 and TRBJ1-4, with a tentative D call TRBD1 (5 bases). There are 15 residues in the CDR3. Germline CDR1 ENHRY, CDR2 SYGVKD. V was pared by 3 bases and J by 2 bases, with 10 bases between.

The V gene is TRBV2, the J gene TRBJ1-2; D uncertain. The CDR3 runs 14 residues. Trimming removed 3 bases from V and 2 bases from J, with 10 bases in between. Looked up from germline, CDR1 is SNHLY and CDR2 is FYNNEI. CDR3 sequence (DNA): TGTGCCAGCAGTGAGAAGGCCACGAACTATGGCTACACCTTC. Translating it yields CASSEKATNYGYTF.

The rearrangement uses TRBV5-1 and TRBJ2-3; D is unclear. CDR1 is SGHRS and CDR2 is YFSETQ in the germline V gene. V was cut by 4 bases and J by 2 bases, with 5 bases left in between. The CDR3 loop spans 12 amino acids. The CDR3 loop reads CASSRDTDTQYF. CDR3 bases: TGCGCCAGCAGCCGAGACACAGATACGCAGTATTTT.

The rearrangement uses TRBV5-5 and TRBJ2-5; D is undetermined. The CDR3 spans 11 residues. The ends were cut back, 4 bases at V and 4 bases at J, with 5 bases in the middle. Per the germline V gene, CDR1 is SGHKS and CDR2 is YYEKEE (reference sequence). This chain's CDR3 is CASSTRETQYF. The CDR3 coding sequence is TGTGCCAGCAGCACCAGAGAGACCCAGTACTTC.

This clone was seen a single time. The chain employs TRBV10-3 and TRBJ2-2; D call uncertain. CDR3 length: 13 residues. Between the trimmed V and J ends, which lost 7 bases and 0 bases, there was a span of 6 bases. In germline, CDR1 is ENHRY, CDR2 SYGVKD. This chain's CDR3 is CAIKNSNTGELFF. The CDR3 DNA reads TGTGCCATCAAGAACTCGAACACCGGGGAGCTGTTTTTT.

The rearrangement joins TRBV7-9 to TRBJ1-4; TRBD1 matches at 7 bases. After removal of 7 bases from V and 8 bases from J, the junction contained 16 bases not matched to a gene. The germline V gene encodes CDR1 SEHNR and CDR2 FQNEAQ (reference sequence). This CDR3 is 16 amino acids long. CDR3 sequence: CASIHGRDSVNEKLFF. In nucleotides, the CDR3 is TGTGCCAGCATCCACGGACGGGACAGTGTAAACGAAAAACTGTTTTTT.

This rearrangement joins TRBV28 to TRBJ1-2; D is perhaps TRBD1 (5 bases). Germline V gene lookup returns CDR1 MDHEN and CDR2 SYDVKM. This CDR3 contains 14 residues. The V and J ends lost 2 bases and 8 bases respectively, with 15 bases between them. The CDR3 region has the DNA TGTGCCAGCAGTTTAAGTCGACGGGGCCACGGCTACACCTTC. Amino acids: CASSLSRRGHGYTF.

The chain is built from TRBV7-3 and TRBJ1-1, with D possibly TRBD1 on 5 matching bases. CDR1 and CDR2 (germline): SGHTA, FQGTGA. This CDR3 has 14 residues. V lost 5 bases to trimming and J lost 0 bases, with 10 bases between them. CDR3 in DNA: TGTGCCAGCAGCCCAGGGACGGTGAACACTGAAGCTTTCTTT. Translated: CASSPGTVNTEAFF.

This clone has more than one count but fewer than ten. The gene calls are TRBV10-1 and TRBJ2-2, with D possibly matching TRBD2 (5 bases). With 3 bases removed from V and 5 bases from J, the gap between germline ends came to 10 bases. The CDR3 is made up of 14 amino acids. Germline V gives CDR1 WNHNN, CDR2 SYGVQD (reference sequence). CDR3 protein: CASSELLETGELFF. The CDR3, as DNA: TGCGCCAGCAGTGAACTACTAGAAACCGGGGAGCTGTTTTTT.

This clone was detected once. The rearrangement links TRBV9 to TRBJ2-1; TRBD2 is a possible D gene (5 bases). V lost 3 bases to trimming and J lost 6 bases, with 13 bases between them. CDR3 size: 14 residues. CDR1 SGDLS and CDR2 YYNGEE come from the germline V gene. The CDR3 sequence is CASSATTLGNEQFF. CDR3 DNA sequence: TGTGCCAGCAGCGCGACTACCCTAGGCAATGAGCAGTTCTTC. Looking up the rest from reference TRBV9 and TRBJ2-1 gives the full variable domain: DSGVTQTPKHLITATGQRVTLRCSPRSGDLSVYWYQQSLDQGLQFLIQYYNGEERAKGNILERFSAQQFPDLHSELNLSSLELGDSALYFCASSATTLGNEQFFGPGTRLTVL.

This clone appeared a few times. The V call is TRBV10-1, the J call TRBJ1-2, with D unresolved. The germline gives CDR1 WNHNN, CDR2 SYGVQD (reference sequence). The CDR3 consists of 12 residues. Trimming cost V 8 bases and J 6 bases, with 13 bases left between them. In nucleotides, the CDR3 is TGCGCCAGCGCACAGCCGGCGGATGGCTACACCTTC. This codes for CASAQPADGYTF.

This clone showed up just once. This chain uses TRBV30 with TRBJ1-6; a possible D gene is TRBD1 (5 bases). The CDR3 contains 12 residues. The V gene's germline CDR1 is GTSNPN and CDR2 SVGIG (reference sequence). The V gene lost 2 bases and the J gene lost 15 bases, with 14 bases spanning the gap. The CDR3 protein is CAWSFRGSILHF. CDR3 in DNA: TGTGCCTGGAGTTTTCGGGGGTCGATCCTCCACTTT.

The chain combines TRBV7-9 with TRBJ2-5; the D call may be TRBD1 or TRBD2 (5 bases each). V dropped 4 bases and J dropped 5 bases, with 5 bases sitting between them. Germline assignment: CDR1 SEHNR and CDR2 FQNEAQ (reference sequence). This CDR3 comprises 11 residues. CDR3 DNA: TGTGCCAGCAGCTGGGGGGAGACCCAGTACTTC. Protein product: CASSWGETQYF.

This chain connects TRBV5-1 to TRBJ2-2, with 8 bases fitting TRBD2. CDR3 size: 15 residues. V lost 9 bases to trimming and J lost 4 bases; unmatched junction nucleotides: 11. Germline CDR1 SGHRS, CDR2 YFSETQ. CDR3 loop: CATNHLGTSTGELFF. The CDR3 nucleotides are TGCGCCACCAACCACTTAGGGACTAGCACCGGGGAGCTGTTTTTT.